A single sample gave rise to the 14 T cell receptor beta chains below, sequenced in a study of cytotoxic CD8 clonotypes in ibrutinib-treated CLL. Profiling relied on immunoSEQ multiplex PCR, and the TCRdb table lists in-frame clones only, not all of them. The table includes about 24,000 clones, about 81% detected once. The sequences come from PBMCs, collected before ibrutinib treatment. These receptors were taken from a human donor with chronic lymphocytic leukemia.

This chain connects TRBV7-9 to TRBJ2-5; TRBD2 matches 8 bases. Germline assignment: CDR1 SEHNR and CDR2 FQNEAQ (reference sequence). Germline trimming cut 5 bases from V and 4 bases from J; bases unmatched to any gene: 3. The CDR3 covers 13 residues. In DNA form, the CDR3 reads TGTGCCAGCAGCCCCGGGGGGGGAGAGACCCAGTACTTC. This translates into CASSPGGGETQYF.

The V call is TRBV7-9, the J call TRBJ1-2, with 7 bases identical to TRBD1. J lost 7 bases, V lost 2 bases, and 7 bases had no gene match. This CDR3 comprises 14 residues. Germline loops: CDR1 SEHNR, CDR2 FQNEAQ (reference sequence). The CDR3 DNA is TGTGCCAGCAGCTTAATAGAGACAGGGTCTGGCTACACCTTC. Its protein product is CASSLIETGSGYTF.

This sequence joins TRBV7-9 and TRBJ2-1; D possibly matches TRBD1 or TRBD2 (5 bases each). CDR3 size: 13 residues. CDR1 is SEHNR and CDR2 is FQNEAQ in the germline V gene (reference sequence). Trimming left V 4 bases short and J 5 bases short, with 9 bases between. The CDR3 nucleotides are TGTGCCAGCAGCTCCCGGGGCGACAATGAGCAGTTCTTC. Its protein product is CASSSRGDNEQFF.

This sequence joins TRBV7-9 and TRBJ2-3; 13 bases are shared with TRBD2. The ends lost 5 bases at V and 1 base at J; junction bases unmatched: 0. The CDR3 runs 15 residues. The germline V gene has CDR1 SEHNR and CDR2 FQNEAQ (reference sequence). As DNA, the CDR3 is TGTGCCAGCAGCGGACTAGCGGGGGGCACAGATACGCAGTATTTT. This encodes CASSGLAGGTDTQYF.

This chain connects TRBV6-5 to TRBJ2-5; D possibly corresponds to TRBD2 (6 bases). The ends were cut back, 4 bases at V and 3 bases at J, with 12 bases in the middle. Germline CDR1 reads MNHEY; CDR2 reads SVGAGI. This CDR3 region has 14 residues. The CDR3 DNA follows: TGTGCCAGCAGTTTCCCGTGGGGGGAAGAGACCCAGTACTTC. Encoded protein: CASSFPWGEETQYF.

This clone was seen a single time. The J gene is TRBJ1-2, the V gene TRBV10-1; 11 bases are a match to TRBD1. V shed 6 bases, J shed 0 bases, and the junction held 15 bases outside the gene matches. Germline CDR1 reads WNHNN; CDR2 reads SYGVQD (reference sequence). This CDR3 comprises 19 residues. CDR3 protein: CASSPVHRDRGVANYGYTF. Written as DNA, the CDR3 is TGCGCCAGCAGCCCGGTCCACAGGGACAGGGGGGTAGCTAACTATGGCTACACCTTC.

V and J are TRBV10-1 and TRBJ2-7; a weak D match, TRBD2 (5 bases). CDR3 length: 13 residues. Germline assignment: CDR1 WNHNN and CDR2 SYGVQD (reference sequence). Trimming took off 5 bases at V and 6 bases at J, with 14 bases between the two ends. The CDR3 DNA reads TGCGCCAGCAGTCCGTTACCAGAGGGCGAGCAGTACTTC. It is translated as CASSPLPEGEQYF.

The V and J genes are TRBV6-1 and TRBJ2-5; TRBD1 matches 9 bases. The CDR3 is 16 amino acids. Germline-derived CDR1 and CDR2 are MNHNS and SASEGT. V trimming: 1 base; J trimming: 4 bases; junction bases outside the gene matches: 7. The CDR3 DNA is TGTGCCAGCAGTGAAGGTATAGGACAGGGGAGAGAGACCCAGTACTTC. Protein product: CASSEGIGQGRETQYF.

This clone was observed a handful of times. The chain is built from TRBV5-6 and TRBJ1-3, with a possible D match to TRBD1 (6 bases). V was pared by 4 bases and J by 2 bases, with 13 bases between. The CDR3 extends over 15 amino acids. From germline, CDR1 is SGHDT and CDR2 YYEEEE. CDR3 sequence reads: CASSLFDRPGNTIYF. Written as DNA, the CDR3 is TGTGCCAGCAGCCTCTTCGACAGGCCTGGAAACACCATATATTTT.

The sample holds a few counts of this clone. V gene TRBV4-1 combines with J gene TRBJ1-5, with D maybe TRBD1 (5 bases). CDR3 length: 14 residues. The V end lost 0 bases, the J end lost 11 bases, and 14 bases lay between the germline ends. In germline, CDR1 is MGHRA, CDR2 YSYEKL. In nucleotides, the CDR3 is TGCGCCAGCAGCCAAGATTCCCAGGGCATGTCCCAGCATTTT. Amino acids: CASSQDSQGMSQHF.

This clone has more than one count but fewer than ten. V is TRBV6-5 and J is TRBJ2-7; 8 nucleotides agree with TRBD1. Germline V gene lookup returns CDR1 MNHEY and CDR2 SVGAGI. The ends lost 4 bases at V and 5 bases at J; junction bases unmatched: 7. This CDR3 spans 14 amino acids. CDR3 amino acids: CASSFRDRFNEQYF. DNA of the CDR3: TGTGCCAGCAGTTTTCGGGACAGGTTTAACGAGCAGTACTTC.

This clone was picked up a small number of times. The CDR3 is CASSIGVENTEAFF. The CDR3, as DNA: TGTGCCAGTAGTATAGGGGTCGAGAACACTGAAGCTTTCTTT. The chain has TRBV6-1 and TRBJ1-1; D is possibly TRBD1 (5 bases). V lost 9 bases, J lost 1 base, and 15 bases lay in between. This CDR3 has 14 amino acids. Germline-derived CDR1 and CDR2 are MNHNS and SASEGT.

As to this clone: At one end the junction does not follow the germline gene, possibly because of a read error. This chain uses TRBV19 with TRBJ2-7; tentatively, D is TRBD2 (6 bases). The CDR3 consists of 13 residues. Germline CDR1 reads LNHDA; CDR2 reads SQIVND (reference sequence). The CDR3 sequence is CASSMERAGRQLF. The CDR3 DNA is TGTGCCAGTAGTATGGAAAGAGCGGGCCGCCAACTTTTC.

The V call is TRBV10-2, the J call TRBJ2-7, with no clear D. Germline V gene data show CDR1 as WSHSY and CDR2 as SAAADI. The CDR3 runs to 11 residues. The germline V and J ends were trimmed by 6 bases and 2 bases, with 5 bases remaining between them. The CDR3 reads CASRGPYEQYF. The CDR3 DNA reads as TGCGCCAGCAGGGGTCCCTACGAGCAGTACTTC.